The 21 T cell receptor beta chains below come from one sample, sequenced in a study of CD8 T cells in ankylosing spondylitis (dated by TCRdb to 2016 to 2017). Results and caveats for the whole study, not just this receptor: Blood from ankylosing spondylitis patients appeared to be characterized by a TCR beta motif composed of roughly 8 highly homologous amino acid variants.

For these TCRs, the target antigens are not known. The library was built by means of 5' RACE. The sequencer was an Illumina HiSeq 2500. The public sequencing data were trimmed at Q25 with fastp and processed into clonotypes with MiXCR by TCRdb, which kept only in-frame beta chains. Each CDR3 protein gets just one entry, which takes the most common genes and DNA from the rows behind it. The sample includes 220,000 or so distinct CDR3 sequences, with 18% observed a single time. The ten largest clones add up to approximately 40% of the sample. Sequencing input: blood, either unsorted or a sorted T cell fraction (not recorded which). The source is a male donor with ankylosing spondylitis.

As for this clonotype: At one of its ends the junction is not consistent with the germline gene, which may arise from a read error. The gene calls are TRBV20-1 and TRBJ2-1, with TRBD2 matching over 10 bases. CDR3 length: 11 residues. From germline, CDR1 is DFQATT and CDR2 SNEGSKA (reference sequence). The CDR3 sequence: CSAGLGTSAVF. CDR3 coding DNA: TGCAGTGCTGGATTGGGGACTAGCGCGGTCTTC.

The J gene is TRBJ2-2, the V gene TRBV21-1; TRBD1 is taken as the D call from the table, unchecked against the DNA. TRBV21-1 is a pseudogene segment. CDR3 length: 18 amino acids. Here the CDR3 reads CASSKAPSRGPNTGELFF. CDR3 DNA sequence: TGTGCCAGCAGCAAAGCTCCGTCCAGGGGCCCGAACACCGGGGAGCTGTTTTTT.

This clonotype was picked up many times. The DNA is omitted, as the CDR3 cannot be located on it reliably, and the CDR3 follows TCRdb's listing. The chain is built from TRBV12-3 or TRBV12-4 and TRBJ2-5; the table's D gene call, TRBD1, was not cross checked with the DNA. The CDR3 adds up to 14 amino acids, both ends counted. The chain's CDR3 is CASSFLAGVETQYF.

This clonotype has a count of ten or more. V usage is TRBV29-1 and J usage is TRBJ2-1; no definite D call. Per germline, CDR1 SQVTM and CDR2 ANQGSEA. This CDR3 contains 15 residues. Trimming stripped 0 bases from V and 4 bases from J, with 13 bases between. This CDR3 is CSVEEPSNLYNEQFF. CDR3 coding DNA: TGCAGCGTTGAAGAGCCGTCAAACCTATACAATGAGCAGTTCTTC.

This clonotype was observed at least ten times. The gene calls are TRBV9 and TRBJ2-5; TRBD1 is a possible D gene (5 bases). Trimming removed 0 bases at V and 2 bases at J, with 5 bases between. Germline CDR1 reads SGDLS; CDR2 reads YYNGEE. The CDR3 contains 13 residues. In DNA, the CDR3 is TGTGCCAGCAGCGTAGGACAGCAAGAGACCCAGTACTTC. Residues: CASSVGQQETQYF. The full variable domain, in which reference TRBV9 and TRBJ2-5 provide the parts outside the CDR3, is DSGVTQTPKHLITATGQRVTLRCSPRSGDLSVYWYQQSLDQGLQFLIQYYNGEERAKGNILERFSAQQFPDLHSELNLSSLELGDSALYFCASSVGQQETQYFGPGTRLLVL.

V usage is TRBV4-1 and J usage is TRBJ2-7; 7 bases are shared with TRBD2. J was trimmed by 5 bases and V by 0 bases; bases with no gene match: 7. Germline CDR1 MGHRA, CDR2 YSYEKL. The CDR3 runs to 15 residues. CDR3 in amino acids: CASSQEVGGPNEQYF. In DNA, the CDR3 is TGCGCCAGCAGCCAAGAGGTGGGAGGGCCGAACGAGCAGTACTTC.

This sequence joins TRBV14 and TRBJ2-7, with unresolved D. CDR1 and CDR2 from the germline V gene are SGHDN and FVKESK. Trimming cost V 1 base and J 5 bases, with 15 bases left between them. The CDR3 runs 15 residues. In nucleotides, the CDR3 is TGTGCCAGCAGCCAAGGGTTAGTCAGGAATCACGAGCAGTACTTC. Residues: CASSQGLVRNHEQYF.

The V and J genes are TRBV7-9 and TRBJ1-1; D call uncertain. The CDR3 has 12 residues. With 3 bases removed from V and 1 base from J, the gap between germline ends came to 3 bases. Germline CDR1 is SEHNR and CDR2 is FQNEAQ (reference sequence). The CDR3 region is CASSFENTEAFF. The DNA of the CDR3 is TGTGCCAGCAGCTTCGAGAACACTGAAGCTTTCTTT.

This clonotype has just a few counts. The chain has TRBV21-1 and TRBJ2-3. TRBV21-1 represents a pseudogene. This CDR3 spans 14 amino acids. The CDR3 here is CASSKGAVTDTQYF. The DNA for the CDR3 is TGTGCCAGCAGCAAAGGCGCAGTAACCGATACGCAGTATTTT.

In this sample, this clonotype turned up a few times. The chain joins TRBV20-1 to TRBJ1-2; D not resolved. Germline values: CDR1 DFQATT, CDR2 SNEGSKA (reference sequence). This CDR3 region has 13 residues. Trimming removed 0 bases from V and 3 bases from J, with 8 bases in between. The CDR3 region is CSARDITDYGYTF. The CDR3 region has the DNA TGCAGTGCTAGAGATATCACAGACTATGGCTACACCTTC.

This clonotype was seen more than once but under ten times. The chain employs TRBV12-3 or TRBV12-4 and TRBJ2-1; 13 nucleotides align to TRBD2. Trimming removed 8 bases from V and 2 bases from J; junction bases left unmatched: 6. CDR3 length: 16 residues. CDR3 in amino acids: CASSGTSGATYNEQFF. CDR3 DNA sequence: TGTGCCAGCTCCGGGACTAGCGGGGCGACCTACAATGAGCAGTTCTTC.

This chain links TRBV4-3 with TRBJ1-1; tentative D call: TRBD1 (5 bases). There are 15 residues in the CDR3. Germline V gene sequence: CDR1 LGHNA, CDR2 YSLEER. V was cut by 0 bases and J by 4 bases, with 12 bases left in between. The CDR3 sequence is CASSQDKGLSTEAFF. As DNA, the CDR3 is TGCGCCAGCAGCCAAGATAAGGGGTTGAGCACTGAAGCTTTCTTT.

In this sample, this clonotype turned up a few times. V usage is TRBV20-1 and J usage is TRBJ2-2; unclear D gene. Germline V lookup: CDR1 DFQATT, CDR2 SNEGSKA (reference sequence). Trimming shortened V by 0 bases and J by 4 bases, and 6 bases separated the two germline ends. The CDR3 sequence is 13 residues long. The CDR3 nucleotides are TGCAGTGCTAGAGATCTGTCCACCGGGGAGCTGTTTTTT. It codes for CSARDLSTGELFF.

V usage is TRBV29-1 and J usage is TRBJ2-1; D not certain. The length of the CDR3 is 14 residues. The V gene's germline CDR1 is SQVTM and CDR2 ANQGSEA. V was shortened by 6 bases and J by 4 bases, with 16 bases between the two germline ends. For the CDR3, the DNA is TGCAGCGTGATGGACCTGTTTGAATACAATGAGCAGTTCTTC. This sequence encodes CSVMDLFEYNEQFF.

V and J are TRBV9 and TRBJ2-7; D possibly corresponds to TRBD1 (6 bases). The V end was cut by 4 bases, the J end by 3 bases, with 11 bases between. Germline loops: CDR1 SGDLS, CDR2 YYNGEE. This CDR3 is built from 13 residues. The chain's CDR3 is CASSRDTDYEQYF. The CDR3, as DNA: TGTGCCAGCAGCCGGGACACCGACTACGAGCAGTACTTC.

This sequence joins TRBV7-6 and TRBJ2-2; D unclear. The CDR3 spans 16 residues. Germline assignment: CDR1 SGHVS and CDR2 FNYEAQ. Trimming took off 5 bases at V and 7 bases at J, with 20 bases between the two ends. The CDR3 loop is CASSLEAYGRSGELFF. DNA for the CDR3: TGTGCCAGCAGCCTCGAAGCTTACGGGCGTAGCGGGGAGCTGTTTTTT.

The V gene is TRBV20-1, the J gene TRBJ1-1; D gene uncertain. The CDR3 totals 14 residues. Germline CDR1 is DFQATT and CDR2 is SNEGSKA (reference sequence). Trimming shortened V by 2 bases and J by 3 bases, and 13 bases separated the two germline ends. CDR3 sequence (DNA): TGCAGTGCTAGAATTGGGGTTACGTACACTGAAGCTTTCTTT. This encodes CSARIGVTYTEAFF.

V is TRBV5-1 and J is TRBJ2-7; TRBD1 matches 11 bases. V dropped 8 bases and J dropped 2; count of bases not matched to a gene: 3. CDR1 is SGHRS, CDR2 YFSETQ, per germline. CDR3 size: 13 residues. The CDR3 is CASGQGATYEQYF. In DNA form, the CDR3 reads TGCGCCAGTGGACAGGGGGCTACCTACGAGCAGTACTTC.

V is TRBV12-3 or TRBV12-4 and J is TRBJ2-1; 13 bases are shared with TRBD2. Unmatched junction bases numbered 6, after V lost 5 bases and J lost 5 bases. The CDR3 length is 16 residues. As DNA, the CDR3 is TGTGCCAGCAGTGGCGGACTAGCGGGAGCCCACAATGAGCAGTTCTTC. Translation: CASSGGLAGAHNEQFF.

The CDR3 is CASSLDRPRPDTQYF. CDR3 DNA sequence: TGTGCCAGCAGCTTAGACAGACCCCGGCCAGATACGCAGTATTTT. The rearrangement joins TRBV7-9 to TRBJ2-3; D is undetermined. From germline, CDR1 is SEHNR and CDR2 FQNEAQ (reference sequence). The CDR3 extends over 15 amino acids. The ends were cut back, 1 base at V and 4 bases at J, with 12 bases in the middle.

V usage is TRBV5-6 and J usage is TRBJ2-1, with TRBD2 identical over 7 bases. The CDR3 sequence is 18 residues long. Germline CDR1 reads SGHDT; CDR2 reads YYEEEE. V trimming: 0 bases; J trimming: 3 bases; junction bases outside the gene matches: 12. In DNA, the CDR3 is TGTGCCAGCAGCTTGGTCATCTACCGGGAGGAGCGCTACAATGAGCAGTTCTTC. Protein product: CASSLVIYREERYNEQFF.